The sequence of this T cell receptor beta chain was determined in a study of T cells in narcolepsy. Study details: Enrolled donors included narcolepsy type 1 or type 2 patients and healthy controls.

Generated by immunoSEQ multiplex PCR, the TCRdb table keeps only in-frame clones and is missing some. The table records about 30,000 clones, around 83% of them present only once. Germline loops: CDR1 MGHRA, CDR2 YSYEKL. The CDR3 has 14 amino acids. The study's findings and limits: HCRT-specific and TRIB2-specific autoreactive clonotypes appeared among same-patient CSF and blood CD4+ clonotypes. Autoreactive clonotypes reportedly recurred in blood of same and different patients, not controls.

Regarding this clone: Its cognate antigen is unknown. The junction departs from the called germline gene at one end, perhaps through a read error.

The sequence was collected from a human donor with narcolepsy. The source material was CD45RA- memory CD4+ T cells from PBMCs. This chain joins TRBV4-1 and TRBJ1-2; TRBD1 agrees at 9 bases. The CDR3 sequence: CAGSQDWDRDGYTF. The CDR3, as DNA: TGCGCCGGCAGCCAAGATTGGGACAGGGATGGCTACACCTTC.